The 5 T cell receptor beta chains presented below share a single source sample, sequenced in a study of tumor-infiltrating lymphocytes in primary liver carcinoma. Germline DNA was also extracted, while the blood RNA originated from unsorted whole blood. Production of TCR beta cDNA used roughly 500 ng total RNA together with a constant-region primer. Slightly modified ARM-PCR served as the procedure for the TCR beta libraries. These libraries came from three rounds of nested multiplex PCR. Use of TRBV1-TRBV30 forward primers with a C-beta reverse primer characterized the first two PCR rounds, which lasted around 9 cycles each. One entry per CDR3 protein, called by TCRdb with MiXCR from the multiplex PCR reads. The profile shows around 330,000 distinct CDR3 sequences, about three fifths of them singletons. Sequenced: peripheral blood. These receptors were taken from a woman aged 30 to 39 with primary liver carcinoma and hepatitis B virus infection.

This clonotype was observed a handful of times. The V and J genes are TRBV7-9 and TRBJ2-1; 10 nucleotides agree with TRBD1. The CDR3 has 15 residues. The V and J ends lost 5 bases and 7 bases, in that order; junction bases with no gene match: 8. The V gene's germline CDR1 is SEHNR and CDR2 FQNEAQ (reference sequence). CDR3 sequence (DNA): TGTGCCAGCAGCCGCACCGGGACAGGGGTGAATGAGCAGTTCTTC. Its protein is CASSRTGTGVNEQFF. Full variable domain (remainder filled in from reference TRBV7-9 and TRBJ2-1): DTGVSQNPRHKITKRGQNVTFRCDPISEHNRLYWYRQTLGQGPEFLTYFQNEAQLEKSRLLSDRFSAERPKGSFSTLEIQRTEQGDSAMYLCASSRTGTGVNEQFFGPGTRLTVL.

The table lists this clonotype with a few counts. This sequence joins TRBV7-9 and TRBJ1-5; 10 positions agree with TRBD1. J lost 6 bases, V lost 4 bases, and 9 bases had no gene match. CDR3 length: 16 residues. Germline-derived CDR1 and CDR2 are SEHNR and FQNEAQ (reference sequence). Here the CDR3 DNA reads TGTGCCAGCAGCTCCGAGACAGGGGGCGCGGGTCAGCCCCAGCATTTT. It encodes CASSSETGGAGQPQHF.

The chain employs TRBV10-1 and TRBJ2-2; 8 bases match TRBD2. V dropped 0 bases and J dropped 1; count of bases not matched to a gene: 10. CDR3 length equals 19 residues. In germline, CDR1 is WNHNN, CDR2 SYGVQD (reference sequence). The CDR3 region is CASSESGTCGRKNTGELFF. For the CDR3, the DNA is TGCGCCAGCAGTGAGTCCGGGACTTGCGGGAGGAAGAACACCGGGGAGCTGTTTTTT.

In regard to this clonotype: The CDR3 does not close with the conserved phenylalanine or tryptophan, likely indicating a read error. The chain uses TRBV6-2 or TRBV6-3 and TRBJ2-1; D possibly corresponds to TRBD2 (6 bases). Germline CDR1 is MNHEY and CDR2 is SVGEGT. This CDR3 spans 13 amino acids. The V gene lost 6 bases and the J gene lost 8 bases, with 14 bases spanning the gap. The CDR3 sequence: CASRPLSGDEQFL. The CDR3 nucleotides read TGTGCCAGCAGGCCACTTTCGGGGGATGAGCAGTTCCTC.

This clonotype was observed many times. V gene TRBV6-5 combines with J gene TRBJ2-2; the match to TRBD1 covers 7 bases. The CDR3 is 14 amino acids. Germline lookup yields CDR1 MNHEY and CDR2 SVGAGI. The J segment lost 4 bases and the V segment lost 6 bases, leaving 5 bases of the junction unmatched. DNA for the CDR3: TGTGCCAGCAGGGAGACAGGGATCACCGGGGAGCTGTTTTTT. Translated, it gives CASRETGITGELFF.